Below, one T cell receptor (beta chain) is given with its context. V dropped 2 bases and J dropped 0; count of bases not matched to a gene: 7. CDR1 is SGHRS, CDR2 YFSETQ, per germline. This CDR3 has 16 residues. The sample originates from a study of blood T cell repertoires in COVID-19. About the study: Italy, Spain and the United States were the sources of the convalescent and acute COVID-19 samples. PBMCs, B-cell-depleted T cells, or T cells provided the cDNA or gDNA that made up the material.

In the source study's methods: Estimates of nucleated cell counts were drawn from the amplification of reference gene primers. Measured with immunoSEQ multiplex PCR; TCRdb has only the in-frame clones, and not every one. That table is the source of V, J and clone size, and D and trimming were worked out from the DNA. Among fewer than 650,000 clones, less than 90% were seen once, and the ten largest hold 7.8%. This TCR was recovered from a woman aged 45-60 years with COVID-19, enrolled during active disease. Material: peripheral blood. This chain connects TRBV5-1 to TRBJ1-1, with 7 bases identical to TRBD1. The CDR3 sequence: CASSLGQDYMNTEAFF. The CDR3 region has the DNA TGCGCCAGCAGCTTAGGACAGGATTACATGAACACTGAAGCTTTCTTT.